The text below deals with one T cell receptor beta chain. The antigen remains undetermined. The data stem from a study of CD8+ T cells in alopecia areata. Study background: Among treated patients, oral tofacitinib was administered at 5 to 10 mg twice daily.

The authors extracted RNA and reverse transcribed it into cDNA as the sequencing template. Clones were read by immunoSEQ multiplex PCR, and TCRdb kept only the in-frame ones, dropping some. The data contain hundreds of thousands of clones, about 53% of them singletons. CDR1 is MNHNS and CDR2 is SASEGT in the germline V gene. The CDR3 consists of 14 residues. The V and J ends lost 8 bases and 2 bases, in that order; junction bases with no gene match: 6. The study's findings and limits: Lesional scalp exceeded normal scalp in clonality, especially in alopecia totalis/universalis.

Peripheral blood, together with lesional scalp punch biopsies, was collected from alopecia areata patients. The chain links TRBV6-1 to TRBJ2-3, with 8 nucleotides matching TRBD2. The source was CD4+ T cells sorted from blood, collected at week 0. This TCR came from a human donor with alopecia areata. The CDR3 loop is CASVTSGFTDTQYF. CDR3 sequence (DNA): TGTGCCAGCGTAACTAGCGGCTTCACAGATACGCAGTATTTT.